This TCR beta chain was captured in a study of OX40 agonist ivuxolimab in advanced cancers. Sequencing was performed with immunoSEQ multiplex PCR; in TCRdb, only in-frame clones are kept and a portion is missing. In the table there are 50,000 to 65,000 clones, around 88% of which are singletons. The CDR3 is 13 amino acids. V was clipped by 5 bases and J by 0 bases, with 2 bases between them. CDR1 is MNHNS, CDR2 SASEGT, per germline. The chain recombines TRBV6-1 with TRBJ2-6; D is ambiguous. This sequence was found in an adult with an advanced solid tumor such as melanoma, head and neck, liver or kidney cancer. The sequenced sample was CD4+ or CD8+ T cells sorted from blood, obtained in a trial of the OX40 agonist ivuxolimab. In nucleotides, the CDR3 is TGTGCCAGCAGTAGCTCTGGGGCCAACGTCCTGACTTTC. It yields the protein CASSSSGANVLTF.